A selection of T cell receptor beta chains follows, all from one sample in a study of cytomegalovirus exposure and HLA in healthy donors. Data came from immunoSEQ multiplex PCR; TCRdb stores just in-frame clones and leaves some out. The repertoire includes 200,000 or so clones, over 80% of them detected once, and around 1.4% sits in the top ten. The specimen sequenced was PBMCs. These receptors all come from a man aged 30-40 years in good health and CMV-seronegative. Both conserved end residues are part of each CDR3. The D gene is left open where the match is weak. Size tells how often a clone was seen (once, few, many) or the class of an expanded clone, and some rows leave it out.

J | V | size | D | DNA | CDR3
TRBJ2-2 | TRBV19 | . | . | TGTGCCAGTAGTATACAGGACTGGAACAACAGGGTTAGGAACACCGGGGAGCTGTTTTTT | CASSIQDWNNRVRNTGELFF
TRBJ2-3 | TRBV6-1 | . | . | TGTGCCAGCAGTGTTGGCCGCACAGATACGCAGTATTTT | CASSVGRTDTQYF
TRBJ1-1 | TRBV4-1 | . | TRBD1 | TGCGCCAGCAGCCAAGAATCGACAGGGGGTATGAGGACTTTCTTT | CASSQESTGGMRTFF
TRBJ1-2 | TRBV6-5 | . | TRBD1 | TGTGCCAGCAGTTACTCCGGGACAGGGGACTATGGCTACACCTTC | CASSYSGTGDYGYTF
TRBJ2-7 | TRBV7-8 | . | . | TGTGCCAGCAGCCCCCAAATTACCGGGAAAGGATCCTACGAGCAGTACTTC | CASSPQITGKGSYEQYF
TRBJ2-1 | TRBV7-9 | . | TRBD2 | TGTGCCAGCAGCTTAGGAAACATAGCGGGAGGGCCGGGGAATGAGCAGTTCTTC | CASSLGNIAGGPGNEQFF
TRBJ2-3 | TRBV5-1 | . | TRBD1 | TGCGCCAGCAGCTTGGATACAGGGGGCCGCACAGATACGCAGTATTTT | CASSLDTGGRTDTQYF
TRBJ1-2 | TRBV7-9 | . | TRBD1 | TGTGCCAGCAGCTTAGGACAGGGTGAAGCTAACTATGGCTACACCTTC | CASSLGQGEANYGYTF
TRBJ1-1 | TRBV6-6 | few | . | TGTGCCAGCAGTTACGGAAACAGGATGAACACTGAAGCTTTCTTT | CASSYGNRMNTEAFF
TRBJ2-5 | TRBV18 | few | TRBD2 | TGTGCCAGCTCACCACGGTTGGGCGGGGGAAAAGAGACCCAGTACTTC | CASSPRLGGGKETQYF
TRBJ1-4 | TRBV7-9 | . | TRBD1 | TGTGCCAGCAGCTTAGACTCGGGACAGGGCGCAACTAATGAAAAACTGTTTTTT | CASSLDSGQGATNEKLFF
TRBJ2-1 | TRBV9 | . | . | TGTGCCAGCAGCGTAGAGGGGGCGGGGATGAGCTCCTACAATGAGCAGTTCTTC | CASSVEGAGMSSYNEQFF
TRBJ2-1 | TRBV23-1 | . | TRBD1 | TGCGCCAGCAGTCACAGGACAGGGCGGCTCTTC | CASSHRTGRLF
TRBJ2-2 | TRBV5-1 | . | . | TGCGCCAGCAGCTTAGGGACAAACACCGGGGAGCTGTTTTTT | CASSLGTNTGELFF
TRBJ2-7 | TRBV5-1 | . | TRBD2 | TGCGCCAGCAGCTCCGGACTAGCGGATCAATACGAGCAGTACTTC | CASSSGLADQYEQYF
TRBJ1-1 | TRBV6-5 | . | . | TGTGCCAGCAGCCAAGGTCAGAGGGCTGAAGCTTTCTTT | CASSQGQRAEAFF
TRBJ1-6 | TRBV11-2 | . | . | TGTGCCAGCAGCCATACGGGGTTAGATTCACCCCTCCACTTT | CASSHTGLDSPLHF
TRBJ1-2 | TRBV5-1 | . | . | TGCGCCAGCAGCTTGCAGGCGGGGGCTAACTATGGCTACACCTTC | CASSLQAGANYGYTF
TRBJ1-2 | TRBV6-1 | . | . | TGTGCCAGCAGTGAAGGGGCGGCAGGGCGCTATGGCTACACCTTC | CASSEGAAGRYGYTF
TRBJ2-3 | TRBV7-2 | . | . | TGTGCCAGCAGCATCAGGGGCTACGATACGCAGTATTTT | CASSIRGYDTQYF
TRBJ2-5 | TRBV7-8 | . | TRBD2 | TGTGCCAGCAGCCCCCGACTAGCGGGGGCAAATAAAGAGACCCAGTACTTC | CASSPRLAGANKETQYF
TRBJ1-5 | TRBV2 | . | TRBD1 | TGTGCCAGCAGTGAGCGACAGGGGGCTTTTCAGCCCCAGCATTTT | CASSERQGAFQPQHF
TRBJ1-1 | TRBV7-9 | . | TRBD1 | TGTTCCAGCAGCTTAGGACAGGTCACTGAAGCTTTCTTT | CSSSLGQVTEAFF
TRBJ2-7 | TRBV7-8 | . | TRBD1 | TGTGCCAGCAGCCACTACCCGGGACAGCAGGTCTACGAGCAGTACTTC | CASSHYPGQQVYEQYF
TRBJ1-2 | TRBV28 | . | . | TGTGCTAAAACTCTAGGAATTTGGGATGGCTACACCTTC | CAKTLGIWDGYTF
TRBJ2-7 | TRBV2 | . | TRBD1 | TGTGCCAGCAGCCGGGACAGGGGACACGAGCAGTACTTC | CASSRDRGHEQYF
TRBJ1-6 | TRBV19 | few | TRBD1 | TGTGCCAGAAGACCTTACAGGGGGGTTTTTTATAATTCACCCCTCCACTTT | CARRPYRGVFYNSPLHF
TRBJ2-5 | TRBV2 | . | . | TGTGCCAGCACACAGGGCCCCACTCAATATGGAGAGCAGTACTTC | CASTQGPTQYGEQYF
TRBJ2-1 | TRBV9 | . | . | TGTGCCAGCAGCGTAGCTACTGGGGGGGGCCAGCAGTTCTTC | CASSVATGGGQQFF
TRBJ2-1 | TRBV9 | . | . | TGTGCCAGCAGCCCGGGGAGGCGAACCTACAATGAGCAGTTCTTC | CASSPGRRTYNEQFF
TRBJ2-1 | TRBV5-4 | . | TRBD2 | TGTGCCAGCAGCCCTGGGCGAGGAACGGGACTAGCGGGAGTGGAGCAGTTCTTC | CASSPGRGTGLAGVEQFF
TRBJ1-3 | TRBV7-2 | . | TRBD1 | TGTGCCAGCAGAACCACAGGGGGCGAGGAAACTGGAAACACCATATATTTT | CASRTTGGEETGNTIYF
TRBJ1-2 | TRBV18 | . | TRBD1 | TGTGCCAGCTCACCACGGGTCAAGACTGACAGGGGTGAATACTATGGCTACACCTTC | CASSPRVKTDRGEYYGYTF
TRBJ1-2 | TRBV2 | . | . | TGTGCCAGCAAAGCAGGGATCTATGGCTACACCTTC | CASKAGIYGYTF
TRBJ2-1 | TRBV27 | . | TRBD2 | TGTGCCAGCAGTTTAGGAGCGGGGGGGGGCAATGAGCAGTTCTTC | CASSLGAGGGNEQFF
TRBJ1-6 | TRBV5-1 | . | . | TGCGCCAGCAGCTTTCAGGGAGGTGGTTCACCCCTCCACTTT | CASSFQGGGSPLHF
TRBJ2-1 | TRBV19 | . | TRBD1 | TGTGCCAGCCAAGGGGGACAGGGGGTTTACAATGAGCAGTTCTTC | CASQGGQGVYNEQFF
TRBJ2-7 | TRBV5-1 | . | TRBD2 | TGCGCCAGCAGCATAACAACTAGCGGGAGGGACGAGCAGTACTTC | CASSITTSGRDEQYF
TRBJ2-7 | TRBV5-1 | . | TRBD1 | TGCGCCAGGACGCCGGGACAGGGGGACGAGCAGTACTTC | CARTPGQGDEQYF
TRBJ2-5 | TRBV18 | few | TRBD1 | TGTGCCAGCTCACCGGGACAGCAAGAGACCCAGTACTTC | CASSPGQQETQYF
TRBJ2-5 | TRBV6-1 | . | . | TGTGCCAGCAGTGAAGGGGCTCGCCCCCAAGAGACCCAGTACTTC | CASSEGARPQETQYF
TRBJ2-5 | TRBV7-6 | . | . | TGTGCCAGCAGCGCCCGACGGGGAACACAAGAGACCCAGTACTTC | CASSARRGTQETQYF
TRBJ2-1 | TRBV18 | . | TRBD2 | TGTGCCAGCTCAGGGGATCGTACTAGCGACAATGAGCAGTTCTTC | CASSGDRTSDNEQFF
TRBJ1-4 | TRBV18 | . | . | TGTGCCAGCTCACCACGGGGCAATAATGAAAAACTGTTTTTT | CASSPRGNNEKLFF
TRBJ2-3 | TRBV14 | . | TRBD2 | TGTGCCAGCAGCCAGGTAGCGGGAGTACGCTCTAGCACAGATACGCAGTATTTT | CASSQVAGVRSSTDTQYF
TRBJ2-7 | TRBV6-6 | . | . | TGTGCCAGCAGGCCCCGAGCGGAGCTATCTTACGAGCAGTACTTC | CASRPRAELSYEQYF
TRBJ2-1 | TRBV2 | . | TRBD2 | TGTGCCAGCAGTACCCAGCGGGGGGGTTACAATGAGCAGTTCTTC | CASSTQRGGYNEQFF
TRBJ2-5 | TRBV13 | . | TRBD2 | TGTGCCAGCAGCCCTTCCCCGACTAGCGGGGATCTTGGGGAGACCCAGTACTTC | CASSPSPTSGDLGETQYF
TRBJ1-1 | TRBV7-9 | . | TRBD1 | TGTGCCAGCAGCGCGGAGACAGGGCTGGCAGCTTTCTTT | CASSAETGLAAFF
TRBJ1-5 | TRBV19 | . | . | TGTGCCAGTACCCCAACGAGCTACCAGCCCCAGCATTTT | CASTPTSYQPQHF
TRBJ2-2 | TRBV2 | . | . | TGTGCCAGCAGTGATCAGGATACCGGGGAGCTGTTTTTT | CASSDQDTGELFF
TRBJ1-1 | TRBV4-3 | . | TRBD1 | TGCGCCAGCAGCCAGGCAGACAGGGTGAACACTGAAGCTTTCTTT | CASSQADRVNTEAFF
TRBJ2-5 | TRBV7-8 | . | TRBD1 | TGTGCCAGCAGCTTACTGGGACAGGGGCAAGAGACCCAGTACTTC | CASSLLGQGQETQYF
TRBJ2-1 | TRBV7-6 | . | TRBD2 | TGTGCCAGCAGCTTAGTACGAGCGGGGGGCCTTAGCCCCTACAATGAGCAGTTCTTC | CASSLVRAGGLSPYNEQFF
TRBJ2-7 | TRBV28 | . | . | TGTGCCAGCAGTTTCCAGGGCTCCTACGAGCAGTACTTC | CASSFQGSYEQYF